The entry that follows covers one TCR beta chain sequence. The antigen is undetermined. This sample was taken from a study of T cells expressing NK-cell markers. Study-wide context: From sorted CD3+CD56+NKG2C+, CD3+CD56+NKG2C- and CD3+CD56-NKG2C+ T cells came the TCR beta repertoires. Seropositivity for HCMV was found in most of the eight sequenced donors, with one seronegative. General study results and limits: In roughly 6 donors, dominant CD3+CD56+NKG2C+ clones formed about 1.0-7.5% of CD8+ cells.

Making the TCR beta cDNA relied on 5'RACE template switching with UMIs. TCRdb derives one entry per CDR3 protein from the 5' RACE reads, leaving out DNA. The sample totals around 100,000 distinct CDR3 sequences. This CDR3 region has 16 residues. Germline V gene lookup returns CDR1 SQVTM and CDR2 ANQGSEA. This chain uses TRBV29-1 with TRBJ2-1; the TCRdb call, TRBD1, lacks DNA for checking. The sample consisted of blood T cells: a sorted CD56 or NKG2C T cell subset, CD4+ or CD8+ T cells, or bulk PBMC T cells (not recorded which). This TCR came from a woman between 18 and 70 years old in good health. CDR3 sequence reads: CSVEDQDRVASNEQFF.